Following are 11 T cell receptor beta chains from one sample sequenced in a study of OX40 agonist ivuxolimab in advanced cancers. Generated by immunoSEQ multiplex PCR, the TCRdb table keeps only in-frame clones and is missing some. Here the sample spans 55,000 to 65,000 clones, approximately 92% being singletons. The source material was CD4+ or CD8+ T cells sorted from blood, sampled in a trial of the OX40 agonist ivuxolimab. The receptors shown here come from an adult with an advanced solid tumor such as melanoma, head and neck, liver or kidney cancer.

This rearrangement joins TRBV28 to TRBJ2-2; perhaps TRBD2 as D (5 bases). Germline V gives CDR1 MDHEN, CDR2 SYDVKM. The CDR3 loop spans 18 amino acids. Trimming shortened V by 4 bases and J by 4 bases, and 22 bases separated the two germline ends. The CDR3 protein is CASSSWTLRRKTTGELFF. Here the CDR3 DNA reads TGTGCCAGCAGTTCCTGGACTCTCCGACGAAAAACCACCGGGGAGCTGTTTTTT.

The chain couples TRBV4-3 to TRBJ2-1; no clear D. The CDR3 spans 16 residues. Trimming removed 0 bases from V and 2 bases from J, with 11 bases in between. Per germline, CDR1 LGHNA and CDR2 YSLEER. CDR3: CASSQEPVSAYNEQFF. DNA for the CDR3: TGCGCCAGCAGCCAAGAGCCGGTTTCGGCCTACAATGAGCAGTTCTTC.

This chain links TRBV7-6 with TRBJ2-1, with TRBD2 as a possible D gene (6 bases). The CDR3 has 16 residues. V lost 1 base and J lost 6, with 16 bases in between. The germline CDR1 and CDR2 sequences are SGHVS and FNYEAQ. The CDR3 DNA follows: TGTGCCAGCAGCTTAGTAGAGGCGGGATTGATCAATGAGCAGTTCTTC. Translation: CASSLVEAGLINEQFF.

This chain connects TRBV9 to TRBJ2-1, with D tentatively TRBD2 (5 bases). Germline CDR1 is SGDLS and CDR2 is YYNGEE. V shed 5 bases and J shed 2 bases, with 14 bases lying between them. This CDR3 comprises 15 residues. This chain's CDR3 is CASSLGGGPYNEQFF. Here the CDR3 DNA reads TGTGCCAGCAGTCTGGGCGGAGGACCCTACAATGAGCAGTTCTTC.

V usage is TRBV11-3 and J usage is TRBJ2-5, with a possible D match to TRBD2 (5 bases). Germline V lookup: CDR1 SGHNT, CDR2 YENEEA. V shed 4 bases and J shed 4 bases, with 13 bases lying between them. This CDR3 is built from 14 residues. In nucleotides, the CDR3 is TGTGCCAGCAGCTCGTTGCTAGGGAGAGAGACCCAGTACTTC. The encoded protein is CASSSLLGRETQYF.

In DNA, the CDR3 is TGCGCCAGCAGCCAAGAGGAGGAGGAATCTGGAAACACCATATATTTT. Encoded protein: CASSQEEEESGNTIYF. The gene calls are TRBV4-3 and TRBJ1-3, with D hard to call. The CDR3 totals 16 residues. The V end was cut by 0 bases, the J end by 1 base, with 10 bases between. Germline-derived CDR1 and CDR2 are LGHNA and YSLEER.

J is TRBJ2-1 and V is TRBV7-9, with 9 nucleotides matching TRBD1. This CDR3 has 15 residues. Germline V gene data show CDR1 as SEHNR and CDR2 as FQNEAQ (reference sequence). V was clipped by 4 bases and J by 6 bases; unmatched bases: 7. CDR3 sequence reads: CASSSRDRVLNEQFF. CDR3 DNA sequence: TGTGCCAGCAGCTCCCGGGACAGGGTCCTCAATGAGCAGTTCTTC. The complete variable domain, with remaining parts taken from reference TRBV7-9 and TRBJ2-1, reads DTGVSQNPRHKITKRGQNVTFRCDPISEHNRLYWYRQTLGQGPEFLTYFQNEAQLEKSRLLSDRFSAERPKGSFSTLEIQRTEQGDSAMYLCASSSRDRVLNEQFFGPGTRLTVL.

The chain recombines TRBV29-1 with TRBJ1-5; TRBD1 is a possible D gene (6 bases). CDR1 is SQVTM, CDR2 ANQGSEA, per germline. This CDR3 comprises 15 residues. V was cut by 7 bases and J by 5 bases, with 21 bases left in between. The CDR3 bases are TGCAGCGCATACAACAGGGAATTGGGTGATCAGCCCCAGCATTTT. Its translation is CSAYNRELGDQPQHF.

The chain couples TRBV7-9 to TRBJ2-1; TRBD2 agrees at 11 bases. Trimming at V came to 5 bases and at J to 1 base, leaving 7 bases not matched to a gene. The CDR3 runs 17 residues. Germline CDR1 is SEHNR and CDR2 is FQNEAQ (reference sequence). CDR3 sequence: CASSPTSGVLSYNEQFF. CDR3 nucleotide sequence: TGTGCCAGCAGCCCGACTAGCGGGGTACTATCCTACAATGAGCAGTTCTTC.

This clone was recorded only once. This chain connects TRBV4-3 to TRBJ2-1; TRBD1 agrees at 12 bases. CDR1 is LGHNA, CDR2 YSLEER, per germline. CDR3 length: 16 amino acids. Trimming removed 0 bases from V and 8 bases from J; junction bases left unmatched: 5. CDR3 loop: CASSQELGQGADEQFF. DNA for the CDR3: TGCGCCAGCAGCCAAGAACTGGGACAGGGGGCGGATGAGCAGTTCTTC.

This chain uses TRBV9 with TRBJ2-1; D might be TRBD2 (5 bases). Germline-derived CDR1 and CDR2 are SGDLS and YYNGEE. The CDR3 length is 14 residues. Deletions cut 4 bases from V and 0 bases from J, with 8 bases between. The CDR3 loop reads CASSIGLSYNEQFF. In nucleotides, the CDR3 is TGTGCCAGCAGCATTGGACTCTCCTACAATGAGCAGTTCTTC.